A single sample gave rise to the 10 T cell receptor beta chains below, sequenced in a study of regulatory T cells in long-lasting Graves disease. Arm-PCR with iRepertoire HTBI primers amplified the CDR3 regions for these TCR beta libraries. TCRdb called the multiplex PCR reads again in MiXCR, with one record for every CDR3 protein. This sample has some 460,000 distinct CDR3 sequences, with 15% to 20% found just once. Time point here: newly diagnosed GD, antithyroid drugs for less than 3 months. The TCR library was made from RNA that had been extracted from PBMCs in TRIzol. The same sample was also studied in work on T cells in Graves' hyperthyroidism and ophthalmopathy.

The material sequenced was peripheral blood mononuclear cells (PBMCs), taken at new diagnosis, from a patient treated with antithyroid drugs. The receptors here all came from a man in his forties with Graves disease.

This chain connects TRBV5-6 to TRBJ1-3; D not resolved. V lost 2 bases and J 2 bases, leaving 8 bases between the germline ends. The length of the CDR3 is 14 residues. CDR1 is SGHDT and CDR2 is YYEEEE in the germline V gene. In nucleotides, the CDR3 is TGTGCCAGCAGCTTTTGGGCAACTGGAAACACCATATATTTT. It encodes CASSFWATGNTIYF. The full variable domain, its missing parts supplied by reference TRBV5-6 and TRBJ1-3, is DAGVTQSPTHLIKTRGQQVTLRCSPKSGHDTVSWYQQALGQGPQFIFQYYEEEERQRGNFPDRFSGHQFPNYSSELNVNALLLGDSALYLCASSFWATGNTIYFGEGSWLTVV.

Here the CDR3 reads CASSLVRSSNEQFF. The CDR3 DNA reads TGCGCCAGCAGTTTAGTCAGATCTTCTAATGAGCAGTTCTTC. The chain uses TRBV10-1 and TRBJ2-1; D gene uncertain. This CDR3 is 14 amino acids long. Germline V CDR1 and CDR2: WNHNN, SYGVQD (reference sequence). Between the trimmed V and J ends, which lost 5 bases and 7 bases, there was a span of 15 bases.

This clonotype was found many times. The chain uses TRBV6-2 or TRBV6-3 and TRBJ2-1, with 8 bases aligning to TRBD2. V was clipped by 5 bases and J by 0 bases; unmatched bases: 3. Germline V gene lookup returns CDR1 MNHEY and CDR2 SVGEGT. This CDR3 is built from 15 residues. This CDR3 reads CASSPRGGSYNEQFF. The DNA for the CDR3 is TGTGCCAGCAGTCCCCGGGGGGGCTCCTACAATGAGCAGTTCTTC.

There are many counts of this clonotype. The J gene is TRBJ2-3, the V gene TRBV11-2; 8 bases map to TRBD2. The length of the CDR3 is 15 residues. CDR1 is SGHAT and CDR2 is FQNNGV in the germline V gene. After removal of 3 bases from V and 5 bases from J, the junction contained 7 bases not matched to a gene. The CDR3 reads CASSLVTAGEDTQYF. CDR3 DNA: TGTGCCAGCAGCTTGGTGACAGCGGGAGAAGATACGCAGTATTTT. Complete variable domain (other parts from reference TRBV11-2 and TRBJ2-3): EAGVAQSPRYKIIEKRQSVAFWCNPISGHATLYWYQQILGQGPKLLIQFQNNGVVDDSQLPKDRFSAERLKGVDSTLKIQPAKLEDSAVYLCASSLVTAGEDTQYFGPGTRLTVL.

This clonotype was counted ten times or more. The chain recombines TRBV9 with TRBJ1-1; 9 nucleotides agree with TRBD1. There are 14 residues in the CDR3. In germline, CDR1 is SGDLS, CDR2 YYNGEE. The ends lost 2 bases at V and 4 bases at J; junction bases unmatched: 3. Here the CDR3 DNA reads TGTGCCAGCAGCGTGGGACAGGGAGTCACTGAAGCTTTCTTT. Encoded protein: CASSVGQGVTEAFF.

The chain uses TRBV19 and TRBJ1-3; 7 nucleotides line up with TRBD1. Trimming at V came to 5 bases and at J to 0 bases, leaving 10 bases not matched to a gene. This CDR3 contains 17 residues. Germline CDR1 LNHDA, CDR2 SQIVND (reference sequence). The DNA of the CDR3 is TGTGCCAGTAGTGTTACCGGGACAGCAACCTCTGGAAACACCATATATTTT. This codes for CASSVTGTATSGNTIYF.

CDR3 sequence reads: CATTREALSGANVLTF. The DNA for the CDR3 is TGTGCCACAACCCGGGAAGCGCTCTCTGGGGCCAACGTCCTGACTTTC. The V gene is TRBV6-1, the J gene TRBJ2-6; possibly TRBD2 for D (5 bases). Trimming left V 10 bases short and J 0 bases short, with 16 bases between. Germline V lookup: CDR1 MNHNS, CDR2 SASEGT. The CDR3 totals 16 residues.

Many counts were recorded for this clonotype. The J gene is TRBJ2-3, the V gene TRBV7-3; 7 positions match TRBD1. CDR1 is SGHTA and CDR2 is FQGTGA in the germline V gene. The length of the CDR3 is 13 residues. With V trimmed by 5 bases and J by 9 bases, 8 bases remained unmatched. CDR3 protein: CASSQTGLDTQYF. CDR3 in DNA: TGTGCCAGCAGCCAGACAGGGTTGGACACGCAGTATTTT.

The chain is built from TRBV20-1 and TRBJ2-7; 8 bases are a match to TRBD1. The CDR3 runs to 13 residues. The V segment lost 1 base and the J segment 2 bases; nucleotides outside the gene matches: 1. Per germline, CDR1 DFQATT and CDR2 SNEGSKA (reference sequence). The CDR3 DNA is TGCAGTGCTAGAGGGACAGGGACCTACGAGCAGTACTTC. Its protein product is CSARGTGTYEQYF.

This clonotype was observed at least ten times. This chain's CDR3 is CASSHRQKNTEAFF. Written as DNA, the CDR3 is TGTGCCAGCAGCCATAGACAGAAGAACACTGAAGCTTTCTTT. The chain carries TRBV3-1 and TRBJ1-1; D might be TRBD1 (5 bases). CDR1 and CDR2 from the germline V gene are LGHDT and YNNKEL (reference sequence). This CDR3 is 14 amino acids long. The V gene lost 3 bases and the J gene lost 1 base, with 9 bases spanning the gap.